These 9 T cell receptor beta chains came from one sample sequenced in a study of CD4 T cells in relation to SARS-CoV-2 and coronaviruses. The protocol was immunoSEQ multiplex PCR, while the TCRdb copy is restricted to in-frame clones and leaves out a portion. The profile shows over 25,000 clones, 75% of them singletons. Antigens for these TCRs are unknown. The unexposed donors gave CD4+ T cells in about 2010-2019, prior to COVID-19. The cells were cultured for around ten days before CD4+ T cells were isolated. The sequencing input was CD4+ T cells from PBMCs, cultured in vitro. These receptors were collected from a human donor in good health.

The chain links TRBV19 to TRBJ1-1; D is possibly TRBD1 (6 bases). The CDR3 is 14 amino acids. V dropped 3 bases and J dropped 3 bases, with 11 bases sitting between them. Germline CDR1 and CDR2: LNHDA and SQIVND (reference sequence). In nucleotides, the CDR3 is TGTGCCAGTAGTATCCAGGCAGGGGACACTGAAGCTTTCTTT. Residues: CASSIQAGDTEAFF.

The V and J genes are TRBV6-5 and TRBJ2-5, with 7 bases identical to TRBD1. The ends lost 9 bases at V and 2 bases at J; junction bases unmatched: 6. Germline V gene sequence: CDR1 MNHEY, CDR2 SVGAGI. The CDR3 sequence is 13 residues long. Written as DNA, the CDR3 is TGTGCCAGTTCAGGGGGTAGGCAAGAGACCCAGTACTTC. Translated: CASSGGRQETQYF.

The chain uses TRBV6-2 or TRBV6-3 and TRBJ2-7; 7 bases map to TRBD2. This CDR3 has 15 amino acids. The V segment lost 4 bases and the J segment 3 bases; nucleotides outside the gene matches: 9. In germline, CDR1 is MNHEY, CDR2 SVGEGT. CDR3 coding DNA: TGTGCCAGCAGTTCGGGCGGGAGCAACGACTACGAGCAGTACTTC. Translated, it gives CASSSGGSNDYEQYF.

The CDR3 spells CASSWRGETQYF. The CDR3 DNA is TGTGCCAGCAGCTGGAGGGGAGAGACCCAGTACTTC. The chain employs TRBV5-5 and TRBJ2-5; possibly TRBD2 for D (6 bases). V was pared by 3 bases and J by 4 bases, with 7 bases between. The CDR3 runs to 12 residues. Germline loops: CDR1 SGHKS, CDR2 YYEKEE (reference sequence).

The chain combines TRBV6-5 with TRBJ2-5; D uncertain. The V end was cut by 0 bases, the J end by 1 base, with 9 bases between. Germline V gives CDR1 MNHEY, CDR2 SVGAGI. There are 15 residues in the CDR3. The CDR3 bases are TGTGCCAGCAGTTACTCGTACCAAGCCCAAGAGACCCAGTACTTC. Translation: CASSYSYQAQETQYF.

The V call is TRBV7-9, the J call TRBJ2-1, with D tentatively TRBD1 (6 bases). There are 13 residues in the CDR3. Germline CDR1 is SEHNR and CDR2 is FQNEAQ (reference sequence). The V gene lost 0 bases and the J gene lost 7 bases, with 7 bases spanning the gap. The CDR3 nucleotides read TGTGCCAGCAGCTTAGCGGGGGCTAATGAGCAGTTCTTC. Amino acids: CASSLAGANEQFF.

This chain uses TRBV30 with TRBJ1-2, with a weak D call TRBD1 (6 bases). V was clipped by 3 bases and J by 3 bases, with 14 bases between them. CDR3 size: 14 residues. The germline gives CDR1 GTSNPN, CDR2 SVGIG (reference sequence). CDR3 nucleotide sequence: TGTGCCTGGAGCACAGGGTCTTCGGACTATGGCTACACCTTC. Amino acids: CAWSTGSSDYGYTF.

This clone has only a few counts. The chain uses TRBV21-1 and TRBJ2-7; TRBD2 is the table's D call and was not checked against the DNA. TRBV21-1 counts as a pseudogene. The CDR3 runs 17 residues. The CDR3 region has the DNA TGTGCCAGCAGCAAACGGAGGAGGGCGGGAGTAGCGTACGAGCAGTACTTC. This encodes CASSKRRRAGVAYEQYF.

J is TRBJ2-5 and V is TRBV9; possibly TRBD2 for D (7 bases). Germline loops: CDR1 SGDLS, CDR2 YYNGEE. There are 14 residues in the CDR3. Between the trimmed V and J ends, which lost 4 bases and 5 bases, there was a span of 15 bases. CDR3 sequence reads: CASSSPGGTETQYF. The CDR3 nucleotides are TGTGCCAGCAGCTCCCCGGGGGGCACGGAGACCCAGTACTTC. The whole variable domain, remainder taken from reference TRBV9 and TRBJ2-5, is DSGVTQTPKHLITATGQRVTLRCSPRSGDLSVYWYQQSLDQGLQFLIQYYNGEERAKGNILERFSAQQFPDLHSELNLSSLELGDSALYFCASSSPGGTETQYFGPGTRLLVL.